This TCR beta chain was found in a study of T-cell memory formation after mild COVID-19. Overall study results and limits: Still unconfirmed is whether the second-wave clones peaking on day 37 recognized SARS-CoV-2. Some SARS-CoV-2-responding clones were already detected in memory before infection.

Via MiXCR, TCRdb re-called the 5' RACE reads, giving one row per CDR3 protein. The data contain 80,000 to 90,000 distinct CDR3 sequences, roughly 25% of them seen just once; the ten biggest clones take up roughly 40%. This clonotype was recorded a few times. Its antigen is not identified. CDR3 length: 11 residues. V lost 6 bases to trimming and J lost 6 bases, with 11 bases between them. CDR1 and CDR2 from the germline V gene are DFQATT and SNEGSKA (reference sequence). The sequenced material came from PBMCs or a T cell subset sorted from them (not recorded which). The receptor was derived from a man between 18 and 35 years old who had mild COVID-19 (a few samples of this study predate the infection). Cell type and time point are not known. This chain links TRBV20-1 with TRBJ1-1; D ambiguous. CDR3 DNA sequence: TGCAGTGCGCGGGCGTCCGCTGAAGCTTTCTTT. Its protein is CSARASAEAFF.